This T cell receptor beta chain appears in the sequencing data of a study of T cell responses to AZD1222 COVID-19 vaccine. Study-wide points: In a largely white British group with more females than males, clonal diversity was possibly underestimated.

V shed 5 bases, J shed 3 bases, and the junction held 7 bases outside the gene matches. The CDR3 covers 15 residues. CDR1 MDHEN and CDR2 SYDVKM come from the germline V gene. Assay: immunoSEQ multiplex PCR; the TCRdb copy retains only in-frame clones and omits some. The table records about 180,000 clones, 90% to 95% of them present only once. Of note for this clone: Its matching antigen is unknown.

Source: peripheral blood, taken 28 days after the second dose of the MenACWY control vaccine. The origin of this receptor is an adult who received the MenACWY meningococcal vaccine as a control. J is TRBJ1-1 and V is TRBV28; 9 bases map to TRBD1. Here the CDR3 DNA reads TGTGCCAGCAGTCTGACCGGGACAGGGCACACTGAAGCTTTCTTT. Its translation is CASSLTGTGHTEAFF.